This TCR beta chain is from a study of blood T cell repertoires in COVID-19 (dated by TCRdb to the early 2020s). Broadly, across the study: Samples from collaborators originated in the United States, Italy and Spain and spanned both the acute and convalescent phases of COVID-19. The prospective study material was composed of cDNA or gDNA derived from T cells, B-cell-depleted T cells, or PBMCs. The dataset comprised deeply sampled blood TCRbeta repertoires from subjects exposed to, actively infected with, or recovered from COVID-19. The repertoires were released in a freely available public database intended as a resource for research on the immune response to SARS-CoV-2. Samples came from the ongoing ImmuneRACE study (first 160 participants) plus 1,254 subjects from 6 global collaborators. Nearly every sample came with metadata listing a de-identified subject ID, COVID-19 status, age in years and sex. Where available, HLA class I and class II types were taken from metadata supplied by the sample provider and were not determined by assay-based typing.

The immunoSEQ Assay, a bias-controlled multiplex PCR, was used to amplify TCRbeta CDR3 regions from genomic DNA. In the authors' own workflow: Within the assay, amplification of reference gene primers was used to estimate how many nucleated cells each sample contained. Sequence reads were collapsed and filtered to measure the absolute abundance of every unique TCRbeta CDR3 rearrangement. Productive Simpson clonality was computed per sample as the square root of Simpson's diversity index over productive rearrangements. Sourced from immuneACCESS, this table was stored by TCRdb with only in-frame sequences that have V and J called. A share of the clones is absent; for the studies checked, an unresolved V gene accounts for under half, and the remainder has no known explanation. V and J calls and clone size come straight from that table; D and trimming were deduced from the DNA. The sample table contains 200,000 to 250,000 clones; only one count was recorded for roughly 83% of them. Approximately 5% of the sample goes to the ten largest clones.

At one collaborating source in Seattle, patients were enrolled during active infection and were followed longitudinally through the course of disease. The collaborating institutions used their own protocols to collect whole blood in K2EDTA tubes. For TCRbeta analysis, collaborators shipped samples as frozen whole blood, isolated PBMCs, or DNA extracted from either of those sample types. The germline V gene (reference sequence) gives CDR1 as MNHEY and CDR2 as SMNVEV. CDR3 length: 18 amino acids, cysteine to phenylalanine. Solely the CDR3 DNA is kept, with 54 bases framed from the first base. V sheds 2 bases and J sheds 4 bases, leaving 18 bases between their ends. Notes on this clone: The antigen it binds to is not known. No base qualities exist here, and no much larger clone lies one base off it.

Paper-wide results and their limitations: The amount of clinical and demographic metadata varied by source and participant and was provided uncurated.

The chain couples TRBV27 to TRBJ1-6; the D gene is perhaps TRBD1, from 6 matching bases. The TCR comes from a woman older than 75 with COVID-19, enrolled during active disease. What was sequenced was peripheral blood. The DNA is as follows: TGTGCCAGCAGTTTAGAACCCCCAGGGGCTAAATATAATTCACCCCTCCACTTT. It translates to CASSLEPPGAKYNSPLHF.